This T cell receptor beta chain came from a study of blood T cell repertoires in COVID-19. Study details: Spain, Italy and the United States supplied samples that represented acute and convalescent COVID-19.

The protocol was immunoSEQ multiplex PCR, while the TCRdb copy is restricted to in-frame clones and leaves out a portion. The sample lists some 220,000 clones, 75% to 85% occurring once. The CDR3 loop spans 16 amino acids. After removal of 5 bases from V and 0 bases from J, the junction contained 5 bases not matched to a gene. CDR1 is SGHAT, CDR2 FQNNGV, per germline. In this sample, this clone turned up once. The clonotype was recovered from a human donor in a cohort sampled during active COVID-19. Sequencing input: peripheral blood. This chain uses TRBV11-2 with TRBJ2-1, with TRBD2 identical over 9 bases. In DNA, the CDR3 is TGTGCCAGCAGCCCTTCACTAGCGGGCTCCTACAATGAGCAGTTCTTC. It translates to CASSPSLAGSYNEQFF.